A selection of T cell receptor beta chains follows, all from one sample in a study of T cells expressing NK-cell markers. TCRdb reworked the 5' RACE reads into one entry per CDR3 protein, no DNA. This table lists almost 450,000 distinct CDR3 sequences. Sample: blood T cells: a sorted CD56 or NKG2C T cell subset, CD4+ or CD8+ T cells, or bulk PBMC T cells (not recorded which). The receptors stem from a woman between 18 and 70 years old in good health. CDR3s include the opening cysteine and the closing phenylalanine or tryptophan.

J gene: TRBJ2-4
V gene: TRBV20-1
CDR3 protein: CSARARDIQYF

J gene: TRBJ2-3
V gene: TRBV11-2
CDR3 protein: CASSFRPSSPTDTQYF

J gene: TRBJ1-6
V gene: TRBV5-1
CDR3 protein: CASSLGRGASPLHF

J gene: TRBJ2-2
V gene: TRBV6-2/TRBV6-3
CDR3 protein: CASSRGQFTGELFF

J gene: TRBJ2-7
V gene: TRBV19
CDR3 protein: CASSRPGLVYEQYF

J gene: TRBJ2-1
V gene: TRBV9
CDR3 protein: CASSVLPASSEQFF

J gene: TRBJ2-1
V gene: TRBV29-1
CDR3 protein: CSAPRADLSYNEQFF

J gene: TRBJ2-7
V gene: TRBV19
CDR3 protein: CASSILVGRDYEQYF

J gene: TRBJ2-1
V gene: TRBV3-1
CDR3 protein: CASSRDRYNEQFF

J gene: TRBJ1-1
V gene: TRBV6-1
CDR3 protein: CASSEHRADSEAFF

J gene: TRBJ2-7
V gene: TRBV5-1
CDR3 protein: CASSLEPAGTSGKFYEQYF

J gene: TRBJ1-1
V gene: TRBV7-9
CDR3 protein: CASSLESGLNTEAFF

J gene: TRBJ2-3
V gene: TRBV10-1
CDR3 protein: CASSESRQGGTDTQYF

J gene: TRBJ1-2
V gene: TRBV21-1
CDR3 protein: CASSTHHGRDGLVAALNYGYTF

J gene: TRBJ1-1
V gene: TRBV7-2
CDR3 protein: CASSLTGTGEAAFF

J gene: TRBJ2-1
V gene: TRBV20-1
CDR3 protein: CSASRTTSYNEQFF

J gene: TRBJ2-4
V gene: TRBV6-2/TRBV6-3
CDR3 protein: CASSRPSPGKNIQYF

J gene: TRBJ2-5
V gene: TRBV7-2
CDR3 protein: CASSYQGGEETQYF

J gene: TRBJ2-2
V gene: TRBV15
CDR3 protein: CATSRVLAANTGELFF

J gene: TRBJ2-3
V gene: TRBV5-6
CDR3 protein: CASSFIGLAGAGGDTQYF

J gene: TRBJ1-3
V gene: TRBV12-3/TRBV12-4
CDR3 protein: CASSLERRVGNTIYF

J gene: TRBJ2-2
V gene: TRBV6-5
CDR3 protein: CASSYGLAIGELFF

J gene: TRBJ2-2
V gene: TRBV20-1
CDR3 protein: CSARDRLGGTGELFF

J gene: TRBJ1-4
V gene: TRBV2
CDR3 protein: CASSVEGVREKLFF

J gene: TRBJ2-5
V gene: TRBV12-3/TRBV12-4
CDR3 protein: CASTPGRGETQYF

J gene: TRBJ2-1
V gene: TRBV5-1
CDR3 protein: CASSLSGTGGGSGAFF

J gene: TRBJ2-5
V gene: TRBV25-1
CDR3 protein: CASSPRGEASYQETQYF

J gene: TRBJ1-4
V gene: TRBV12-3/TRBV12-4
CDR3 protein: CASSSPLAGVNEKLFF

J gene: TRBJ1-6
V gene: TRBV30
CDR3 protein: CAWSPGQGSSPLHF

J gene: TRBJ2-3
V gene: TRBV11-2
CDR3 protein: CASSAWTSRGDTQYF

J gene: TRBJ1-2
V gene: TRBV20-1
CDR3 protein: CSAAWQGGGYTF

J gene: TRBJ2-3
V gene: TRBV5-1
CDR3 protein: CATSSGSADTQYF

J gene: TRBJ2-1
V gene: TRBV7-8
CDR3 protein: CASTLSLAGGYYEQFF

J gene: TRBJ1-3
V gene: TRBV5-1
CDR3 protein: CASSLAHATGASGNTIYF

J gene: TRBJ2-3
V gene: TRBV6-1
CDR3 protein: CASNGFTSTDTQYF

J gene: TRBJ2-3
V gene: TRBV18
CDR3 protein: CASSTTASGGTDTQYF

J gene: TRBJ2-1
V gene: TRBV7-3
CDR3 protein: CASSLTLGPDSYNEQFF

J gene: TRBJ1-2
V gene: TRBV5-1
CDR3 protein: CASSLAGDSYGYTF

J gene: TRBJ2-1
V gene: TRBV4-1
CDR3 protein: CASSPGRLAGGGDEQFF

J gene: TRBJ2-3
V gene: TRBV12-3/TRBV12-4
CDR3 protein: CASSVVAPSGDTQYF

J gene: TRBJ2-3
V gene: TRBV28
CDR3 protein: CASSSRQATDTQYF

J gene: TRBJ2-2
V gene: TRBV6-2/TRBV6-3
CDR3 protein: CASGWETGELFF

J gene: TRBJ2-3
V gene: TRBV20-1
CDR3 protein: CSASRGGEGTDTQYF

J gene: TRBJ1-2
V gene: TRBV7-9
CDR3 protein: CASSLVANYGYTF

J gene: TRBJ2-1
V gene: TRBV29-1
CDR3 protein: CSGQKGGQGQFF

J gene: TRBJ1-6
V gene: TRBV30
CDR3 protein: CAWSLLRGKDSPLHF

J gene: TRBJ2-7
V gene: TRBV25-1
CDR3 protein: CASSVQGWGEQYF